The 29 T cell receptor beta chains in this list originate from one sample, sequenced in a study of blood T cell repertoires in COVID-19. Measured with immunoSEQ multiplex PCR; TCRdb has only the in-frame clones, and not every one. Of more than 300,000 clones listed, 88% are singletons. The specimen sequenced was peripheral blood. These receptors all stem from a woman in her thirties with COVID-19, enrolled during active disease.

This rearrangement joins TRBV13 to TRBJ1-3; 9 nucleotides agree with TRBD1. This CDR3 spans 16 amino acids. Losses at the gene ends were 0 bases for V and 2 bases for J; bases not matched to a gene: 2. Germline V CDR1 and CDR2: PRHDT, FYEKMQ (reference sequence). CDR3 DNA sequence: TGTGCCAGCAGCTTAGGCTGGACAGGGGCTGGAAACACCATATATTTT. Amino acids: CASSLGWTGAGNTIYF.

The chain employs TRBV5-8 and TRBJ2-5, with 10 bases fitting TRBD1. Germline values: CDR1 SGHTS, CDR2 YDEGEE. The CDR3 contains 16 residues. The ends lost 4 bases at V and 0 bases at J; junction bases unmatched: 6. The DNA of the CDR3 is TGTGCCAGCAGCCCTGGACAGGGGGGCTACCAAGAGACCCAGTACTTC. It translates to CASSPGQGGYQETQYF.

The chain is built from TRBV3-1 (or the pseudogene TRBV3-2) and TRBJ1-1, with 8 bases identical to TRBD1. V shed 4 bases and J 6 bases; nucleotides not matched to a gene: 13. The CDR3 contains 16 residues. Germline CDR1 reads LGHDT; CDR2 reads YNNKEL (reference sequence). The CDR3 DNA reads as TGTGCCAGCAGCCCGACCCCGGACAGGGTCATTTCTGAAGCTTTCTTT. As protein: CASSPTPDRVISEAFF.

The chain has TRBV5-8 and TRBJ2-5; 11 positions match TRBD2. Germline V CDR1 and CDR2: SGHTS, YDEGEE. Trimming took 1 base from V and 4 from J; bases not matched to a gene: 3. The CDR3 runs 15 residues. In DNA form, the CDR3 reads TGTGCCAGCAGCTTGTCCGGGACTAGCGGAGAGACCCAGTACTTC. Protein sequence: CASSLSGTSGETQYF.

The chain has TRBV11-3 and TRBJ2-5; the D is unclear. Trimming stripped 5 bases from V and 3 bases from J, with 7 bases between. This CDR3 contains 12 residues. Germline CDR1 and CDR2: SGHNT and YENEEA. The CDR3, as DNA: TGTGCCAGCAGCCCACTTGAAGAGACCCAGTACTTC. Translation: CASSPLEETQYF.

This clone was recorded a few times. The chain employs TRBV6-4 and TRBJ2-1, with 10 bases identical to TRBD2. This CDR3 region has 16 residues. V gave up 2 bases and J gave up 4 bases; unmatched junction bases: 5. CDR1 MRHNA and CDR2 SNTAGT come from the germline V gene. In DNA, the CDR3 is TGTGCCAGCAGTGACCAGGTAGCGGGGGGTTACAATGAGCAGTTCTTC. It codes for CASSDQVAGGYNEQFF.

This chain joins TRBV21-1 and TRBJ2-7; the tabulated D call, TRBD1, remains unverified against the DNA. TRBV21-1 is a pseudogene. CDR3 size: 19 residues. DNA of the CDR3: TGTGCCAGCAGCCAACCGAGCAAAGAGGGCGGACAGGGTGTCCACGAGCAGTACTTC. It codes for CASSQPSKEGGQGVHEQYF.

The chain couples TRBV4-2 to TRBJ2-3, with 8 nucleotides matching TRBD2. The CDR3 loop spans 17 amino acids. Trimming cost V 0 bases and J 1 base; bases outside gene matches: 6. Germline V gene sequence: CDR1 LGHNA, CDR2 YNFKEQ. CDR3 in amino acids: CASSQDGSGGGTDTQYF. CDR3 DNA sequence: TGTGCCAGCAGCCAAGATGGCAGCGGGGGAGGCACAGATACGCAGTATTTT.

This chain connects TRBV24-1 to TRBJ1-5; 10 positions agree with TRBD1. The CDR3 runs to 15 residues. The trim removed 9 bases at V and 7 bases at J, leaving 11 bases unmatched. Germline values: CDR1 KGHDR, CDR2 SFDVKD. Here the CDR3 reads CATGPGTGVGQPQHF. CDR3 sequence (DNA): TGTGCCACCGGTCCCGGGACAGGGGTCGGGCAGCCCCAGCATTTT.

The rearrangement links TRBV18 to TRBJ1-4; D is possibly TRBD1 (5 bases). Germline CDR1 and CDR2: KGHSH and LQKENI. This CDR3 contains 14 residues. The V gene lost 1 base and the J gene lost 5 bases, with 8 bases spanning the gap. The CDR3 DNA sequence: TGTGCCAGCTCACCACGGAGACAGAATGAAAAACTGTTTTTT. Amino acid sequence: CASSPRRQNEKLFF.

The chain has TRBV7-6 and TRBJ2-5, with 11 bases that match TRBD2. V shed 5 bases and J 2 bases; nucleotides not matched to a gene: 7. CDR3 length equals 16 residues. Germline loops: CDR1 SGHVS, CDR2 FNYEAQ. CDR3 amino acids: CASSLGLAGGQETQYF. CDR3 in DNA: TGTGCCAGCAGCCTAGGTCTAGCGGGGGGACAAGAGACCCAGTACTTC. Drawing the rest from reference TRBV7-6 and TRBJ2-5, the complete variable domain is GAGVSQSPRYKVTKRGQDVALRCDPISGHVSLYWYRQALGQGPEFLTYFNYEAQQDKSGLPNDRFSAERPEGSISTLTIQRTEQRDSAMYRCASSLGLAGGQETQYFGPGTRLLVL.

Here the CDR3 DNA reads TGTGCCAGCAGCTTAGAGGGAGGGACTAGCGGGGGAACAAGGAATGAGCAGTTCTTC. Residues: CASSLEGGTSGGTRNEQFF. The rearrangement joins TRBV11-3 to TRBJ2-1; 14 bases map to TRBD2. This CDR3 region has 19 residues. Germline V gene data show CDR1 as SGHNT and CDR2 as YENEEA. The J segment lost 7 bases and the V segment lost 0 bases, leaving 11 bases of the junction unmatched.

The gene calls are TRBV18 and TRBJ1-1; D is possibly TRBD1 (5 bases). CDR3 length: 15 residues. The V and J ends lost 4 bases and 2 bases respectively, with 14 bases between them. Germline CDR1 is KGHSH and CDR2 is LQKENI. The CDR3 protein is CASSRGRLQNTEAFF. CDR3 DNA: TGTGCCAGCTCACGGGGCAGATTGCAAAACACTGAAGCTTTCTTT. The full variable domain, with the rest looked up from reference TRBV18 and TRBJ1-1, is NAGVMQNPRHLVRRRGQEARLRCSPMKGHSHVYWYRQLPEEGLKFMVYLQKENIIDESGMPKERFSAEFPKEGPSILRIQQVVRGDSAAYFCASSRGRLQNTEAFFGQGTRLTVV.

The genes are TRBV27 and TRBJ2-7, with D perhaps matching TRBD2 (7 bases). The CDR3 runs to 15 residues. Germline CDR1 is MNHEY and CDR2 is SMNVEV (reference sequence). Trimming took 2 bases from V and 6 from J, leaving 17 bases between them. CDR3 sequence (DNA): TGTGCCAGCAGTTTAAGGCGGGGGCTCCAGGCCGAGCAGTACTTC. This translates into CASSLRRGLQAEQYF.

V usage is TRBV2 and J usage is TRBJ1-4; 12 nucleotides match TRBD1. This CDR3 comprises 17 residues. Germline CDR1 and CDR2: SNHLY and FYNNEI. The V segment lost 3 bases and the J segment 8 bases; nucleotides outside the gene matches: 10. The CDR3 spells CASSDRDRGRAREKLFF. The CDR3, as DNA: TGTGCCAGCAGTGACCGGGACAGGGGGCGCGCGCGGGAAAAACTGTTTTTT.

This clone was observed a few times. DNA of the CDR3: TGTGCCAGCAGTTACGGCCGGGACAGGAGACGGGAGACCCAGTACTTC. Translated: CASSYGRDRRRETQYF. The V and J genes are TRBV6-2 or TRBV6-3 and TRBJ2-5; 8 nucleotides match TRBD1. Trimming took 2 bases from V and 5 from J; bases not matched to a gene: 10. CDR3 size: 16 residues. Germline values: CDR1 MNHEY, CDR2 SVGEGT.

V is TRBV6-1 and J is TRBJ1-2; tentatively, D is TRBD1 (5 bases). With 2 bases removed from V and 4 bases from J, the gap between germline ends came to 5 bases. CDR1 and CDR2 (germline): MNHNS, SASEGT. CDR3 length: 12 amino acids. This chain's CDR3 is CASSEQGYGYTF. In DNA, the CDR3 is TGTGCCAGCAGTGAACAGGGCTATGGCTACACCTTC.

In its sample, this clone was seen once. The genes are TRBV6-5 and TRBJ1-2, with 8 positions matching TRBD1. V dropped 6 bases and J dropped 8; count of bases not matched to a gene: 8. Germline assignment: CDR1 MNHEY and CDR2 SVGAGI. The CDR3 covers 13 residues. The CDR3 DNA reads TGTGCCAGCAGAACCCAAGGACAGGGCGGCTACACCTTC. It specifies CASRTQGQGGYTF.

This clone was counted only a few times. The J gene is TRBJ2-4, the V gene TRBV7-2; 10 positions agree with TRBD2. The CDR3 is 16 residues long. J lost 0 bases, V lost 3 bases, and 2 bases had no gene match. Germline CDR1 reads SGHTA; CDR2 reads FQGNSA. The CDR3 is CASSFSGGLAKNIQYF. CDR3 nucleotide sequence: TGTGCCAGCAGCTTTAGCGGGGGGTTAGCCAAAAACATTCAGTACTTC.

The chain combines TRBV19 with TRBJ1-6, with no clear D. The V gene lost 3 bases and the J gene lost 6 bases, with 12 bases spanning the gap. Germline CDR1 LNHDA, CDR2 SQIVND (reference sequence). This CDR3 has 15 amino acids. CDR3 region: CASSMEGISNSPLHF. The CDR3 bases are TGTGCCAGTAGTATGGAGGGTATATCTAATTCACCCCTCCACTTT. The full variable domain, completed using reference TRBV19 and TRBJ1-6, is DGGITQSPKYLFRKEGQNVTLSCEQNLNHDAMYWYRQDPGQGLRLIYYSQIVNDFQKGDIAEGYSVSREKKESFPLTVTSAQKNPTAFYLCASSMEGISNSPLHFGNGTRLTVT.

J is TRBJ2-7 and V is TRBV23-1; 9 nucleotides agree with TRBD1. TRBV23-1 is an ORF; its function is uncertain. The ends lost 4 bases at V and 4 bases at J; junction bases unmatched: 8. The length of the CDR3 is 15 residues. CDR3 protein: CASSPPGTGRYEQYV. In DNA form, the CDR3 reads TGCGCCAGCAGTCCACCGGGGACAGGGAGGTACGAGCAGTACGTC.

The V call is TRBV6-5, the J call TRBJ1-6, with 7 bases that match TRBD1. The V and J ends lost 6 bases and 7 bases, in that order; junction bases with no gene match: 9. Germline V lookup: CDR1 MNHEY, CDR2 SVGAGI. The CDR3 has 15 amino acids. CDR3 DNA: TGTGCCAGCAGCGCAAGGACAGGAACCAATTCACCCCTCCACTTT. It is translated as CASSARTGTNSPLHF.

This chain joins TRBV19 and TRBJ1-1, with D possibly matching TRBD1 (5 bases). Germline values: CDR1 LNHDA, CDR2 SQIVND (reference sequence). There are 13 residues in the CDR3. The V end was cut by 7 bases, the J end by 5 bases, with 14 bases between. CDR3 nucleotide sequence: TGTGCCAGTAAGGGCAGGGAGGAGACTGAAGCTTTCTTT. Its protein product is CASKGREETEAFF.

The CDR3 sequence: CASSLVGGIQYF. CDR3 nucleotides: TGCGCCAGCAGCTTGGTCGGAGGTATTCAGTACTTC. The chain combines TRBV5-1 with TRBJ2-4, with D possibly being TRBD2 (5 bases). The CDR3 runs 12 residues. Germline CDR1 and CDR2: SGHRS and YFSETQ. Trimming stripped 0 bases from V and 10 bases from J, with 8 bases between.

This sequence joins TRBV6-6 and TRBJ2-1; TRBD1 matches at 10 bases. This CDR3 is built from 15 residues. Germline CDR1 and CDR2: MNHNY and SVGAGI (reference sequence). V trimming: 3 bases; J trimming: 4 bases; junction bases outside the gene matches: 3. CDR3 protein: CASSYGTGEYNEQFF. The CDR3 coding sequence is TGTGCCAGCAGTTATGGGACAGGGGAGTACAATGAGCAGTTCTTC.

The chain couples TRBV7-2 to TRBJ2-5; no clear D gene. V gave up 2 bases and J gave up 2 bases, with 12 bases separating them. The germline gives CDR1 SGHTA, CDR2 FQGNSA. This CDR3 has 15 residues. The CDR3 DNA is TGTGCCAGCAGCTTAATTTACGTCAGACAAGAGACCCAGTACTTC. Protein sequence: CASSLIYVRQETQYF.

This clone was recorded once. V and J are TRBV4-3 and TRBJ1-1, with D possibly matching TRBD1 (5 bases). This CDR3 comprises 15 residues. V was clipped by 0 bases and J by 7 bases, with 15 bases between them. Germline lookup yields CDR1 LGHNA and CDR2 YSLEER. Here the CDR3 DNA reads TGCGCCAGCAGCCAAGATGAGACAGTACCTTTTGAAGCTTTCTTT. The encoded protein is CASSQDETVPFEAFF.

The CDR3 spells CASRVDRRGRNTEAFF. The CDR3 DNA sequence: TGTGCCAGCAGAGTCGACAGGCGGGGGAGGAACACTGAAGCTTTCTTT. The rearrangement joins TRBV2 to TRBJ1-1, with a weak D call TRBD1 (6 bases). Trimming cost V 6 bases and J 1 base, with 18 bases left between them. CDR1 is SNHLY, CDR2 FYNNEI, per germline. This CDR3 contains 16 residues. Drawing the rest from reference TRBV2 and TRBJ1-1, the complete variable domain is EPEVTQTPSHQVTQMGQEVILRCVPISNHLYFYWYRQILGQKVEFLVSFYNNEISEKSEIFDDQFSVERPDGSNFTLKIRSTKLEDSAMYFCASRVDRRGRNTEAFFGQGTRLTVV.

The chain links TRBV6-6 to TRBJ2-3, with 7 bases fitting TRBD2. Trimming took 7 bases from V and 2 from J; bases not matched to a gene: 6. The CDR3 has 14 amino acids. Germline V gene sequence: CDR1 MNHNY, CDR2 SVGAGI (reference sequence). CDR3 sequence (DNA): TGTGCCAGCAATCTAGCGGCGCACACAGATACGCAGTATTTT. Protein: CASNLAAHTDTQYF.